These T cell receptor beta chains were read from a single sample in a study of T cells in narcolepsy. Some clones are missing from TCRdb's copy, which holds only in-frame ones; the method was immunoSEQ multiplex PCR. The table shows 25,000 to 35,000 clones, with more than 75% occurring only once. The sequenced material came from CD45RA- memory CD4+ T cells from PBMCs. The receptors were sampled from a human donor with narcolepsy. CDR3s include the opening cysteine and the closing phenylalanine or tryptophan. A D gene is named only where the DNA matches it firmly. A clone size is listed for some rows: how often the clone was seen (once, few, many), or a class if it is expanded.

TRBJ2-3 | - | TRBD1 | TRBV29-1 | TGCAGCGTCTATCGGGACAGGGGTACAGATACGCAGTATTTT | CSVYRDRGTDTQYF
TRBJ2-3 | - | - | TRBV5-8 | TGTGCCAGCAGCCTTGGGGGCGGGACGAATACGCAGTATTTT | CASSLGGGTNTQYF
TRBJ2-7 | few | TRBD1 | TRBV6-1 | TGTGCCAGCAGTGAAGGTAGGGGGCCCCCCTACGAGCAGTACTTC | CASSEGRGPPYEQYF
TRBJ2-3 | - | TRBD2 | TRBV7-7 | TGTGCCAGCAGCGTGGGGGGGACTAAAGATACGCAGTATTTT | CASSVGGTKDTQYF
TRBJ2-7 | once | - | TRBV5-6 | TGTGCCAGCAGCTTGATCCGGGAGCAGTACTTC | CASSLIREQYF
TRBJ1-2 | - | TRBD1 | TRBV6-1 | TGTGCCAGCAGTGAAACGATAGGACAGGGTCAAACCTACACCTTC | CASSETIGQGQTYTF
TRBJ1-5 | - | TRBD1 | TRBV9 | TGTGCCAGCAGCTTACAGGGGGCAGATCAGCCCCAGCATTTT | CASSLQGADQPQHF
TRBJ2-7 | - | - | TRBV5-5 | TGTGCCAGCAGCTTGGAACCTACTTCCTCCTACGAGCAGTACTTC | CASSLEPTSSYEQYF
TRBJ2-7 | - | - | TRBV5-8 | TGTGCCAGCAGGGGCAGCCTTTACGAGCAGTACTTC | CASRGSLYEQYF
TRBJ1-1 | - | - | TRBV5-6 | TGTGCCAGCTCCCGGACAGTCGCAGAACCTGAAGCTTTCTTT | CASSRTVAEPEAFF
TRBJ1-6 | - | - | TRBV2 | TGTGCCAGCAGTGAAGTCGGAACCTGGGATTCACCCCTCCACTTT | CASSEVGTWDSPLHF
TRBJ1-1 | - | - | TRBV6-6 | TGTGCCAGCAGTTGGCTTGGGGTGCAGAACACTGAAGCTTTCTTT | CASSWLGVQNTEAFF
TRBJ2-5 | - | TRBD1 | TRBV11-3 | TGTGCCAGCAGCCAACGGACAGGGGATCGGGAGACCCAGTACTTC | CASSQRTGDRETQYF
TRBJ2-6 | - | - | TRBV28 | TGTGCCAGCAGTTTTGAGGGCTCTGGGGCCAACGTCCTGACTTTC | CASSFEGSGANVLTF
TRBJ2-1 | - | TRBD2 | TRBV27 | TGTGCCAGCAGTCCGGGGGGGAACTCCTACAATGAGCAGTTCTTC | CASSPGGNSYNEQFF
TRBJ2-2 | - | - | TRBV18 | TGTGCCAGCTCACGGACGGACGCGAACACCGGGGAGCTGTTTTTT | CASSRTDANTGELFF
TRBJ1-2 | - | - | TRBV6-4 | TGTGCCAGCAGTGACGGCGCCTATGGCTACACCTTC | CASSDGAYGYTF
TRBJ1-2 | few | TRBD1 | TRBV11-2 | TGTGCCAGCAGCTTAGGGACAGGGAACTATGGCTACACCTTC | CASSLGTGNYGYTF
TRBJ2-1 | - | TRBD2 | TRBV5-1 | TGCGCCAGCAGCTTGCCACTAGCGAGTATGAACAATGAGCAGTTCTTC | CASSLPLASMNNEQFF
TRBJ1-5 | - | - | TRBV7-2 | TGTGCCAGCAGCTTAGTTCGTCAGGGGAAGGGCAATCAGCCCCAGCATTTT | CASSLVRQGKGNQPQHF
TRBJ1-2 | - | - | TRBV11-2 | TGTGCCAGCAGCTCCCACGGTAGGGCGGGCTACACCTTC | CASSSHGRAGYTF
TRBJ2-4 | - | - | TRBV5-5 | TGTGCCAGCAGCTTGTTCCCCACAGGGCGAGGAATTATAGCCAAAAACATTCAGTACTTC | CASSLFPTGRGIIAKNIQYF
TRBJ1-6 | - | - | TRBV28 | TGTGCCAGCAGTTTATGGAGGGGCAGAAATTCACCCCTCCACTTT | CASSLWRGRNSPLHF
TRBJ1-1 | - | TRBD1 | TRBV18 | TGTGCCAGCTCACCCTGGGACAGCCCTGGGACTGAAGCTTTCTTT | CASSPWDSPGTEAFF
TRBJ2-5 | - | - | TRBV18 | TGTGCCAGCTCCTCGTATGAAGAGACCCAGTACTTC | CASSSYEETQYF
TRBJ1-5 | - | - | TRBV25-1 | TGTGCCAGCAGTGAGGGCAATCAGCCCCAGCATTTT | CASSEGNQPQHF
TRBJ2-3 | few | TRBD1 | TRBV5-1 | TGCGCCAGTTCAGAACAGGGGGACACAGATACGCAGTATTTT | CASSEQGDTDTQYF
TRBJ1-2 | - | TRBD1 | TRBV19 | TGTGCCAGTAGGGAAACAGGGGGAAACTATGGCTACACCTTC | CASRETGGNYGYTF
TRBJ1-1 | - | - | TRBV6-5 | TGTGCCACCTACAGGGTATCCTCGAACACTGAAGCTTTCTTT | CATYRVSSNTEAFF
TRBJ1-3 | - | - | TRBV6-5 | TGTGCCAGCAGACCTAAGGGCGGCGGAAACACCATATATTTT | CASRPKGGGNTIYF
TRBJ2-6 | once | - | TRBV7-2 | TGTGCCAGCAGCGGGGGGCCTGGGGCCAACGTCCTGACTTTC | CASSGGPGANVLTF
TRBJ2-3 | - | - | TRBV5-8 | TGTGCCAGCAGCTTGGCGGGGAAAGACACAGATACGCAGTATTTT | CASSLAGKDTDTQYF
TRBJ2-5 | - | TRBD1 | TRBV2 | TGTGCCAGCAGCCGGGACAGCAGCCAAGAGACCCAGTACTTC | CASSRDSSQETQYF
TRBJ1-5 | - | - | TRBV2 | TGTGCCAGCAGTGCTAACCCAACTAGCAATCAGCCCCAGCATTTT | CASSANPTSNQPQHF
TRBJ2-6 | - | - | TRBV19 | TGTGCCAGCATTCTTACAGGGGAGGCAGGGGCCAACATCCTGACTTTC | CASILTGEAGANILTF
TRBJ1-2 | - | - | TRBV6-5 | TGTGCCAGCAGTGAGGGACCATGGGGGTATGGCTACACCTTC | CASSEGPWGYGYTF
TRBJ1-2 | - | - | TRBV28 | TGTGCCAGCAGTTCCCCGGCCCCTAACTATGGCTACACCTTC | CASSSPAPNYGYTF
TRBJ1-1 | few | - | TRBV28 | TGTGCCAGCAGGCCCAGGACGCAACTGAACACTGAAGCTTTCTTT | CASRPRTQLNTEAFF
TRBJ1-2 | - | - | TRBV14 | TGTGCCAGCAGCCTCCCGGGCCCCGGGAACTATGGCTACACCTTC | CASSLPGPGNYGYTF
TRBJ1-4 | - | - | TRBV2 | TGTGCCAGCAACAAAGGCAGTGAAAAACTGTTTTTT | CASNKGSEKLFF
TRBJ2-1 | - | TRBD2 | TRBV5-1 | TGCGCCAGCAGCTTGGGCGGGAGCTCCTACAATGAGCAGTTCTTC | CASSLGGSSYNEQFF
TRBJ2-2 | - | TRBD2 | TRBV19 | TGTGCCAGTAGTATTGAGTTGCGGGGGGGCAACACCGGGGAGCTGTTTTTT | CASSIELRGGNTGELFF
TRBJ1-6 | - | - | TRBV6-5 | TGTGCCAGCAGGAGCTGGGATTCACCCCTCCACTTT | CASRSWDSPLHF
TRBJ1-1 | - | TRBD1 | TRBV2 | TGTGCCAGCAGATCTCAGGGGACAGGGGCTGCTGATGGAGCTTTCTTT | CASRSQGTGAADGAFF
TRBJ1-1 | once | - | TRBV7-8 | TGTGCCAGCAGCTTACAGGTCGACACTGAAGCTTTCTTT | CASSLQVDTEAFF
TRBJ2-5 | - | - | TRBV5-1 | TGCGCCAGCAGCCTGTCGGCGACAGGCCTACAAGAGACCCAGTACTTC | CASSLSATGLQETQYF
TRBJ1-2 | - | - | TRBV28 | TGTGCCAGCAGCCAAGGGAACTATGGCTACACCTTC | CASSQGNYGYTF
TRBJ2-1 | - | - | TRBV11-2 | TGTGCCAGCAGCTTCCAACAGGGGGGGGACAATGAGCAGTTCTTC | CASSFQQGGDNEQFF
TRBJ2-7 | once | TRBD1 | TRBV10-3 | TGTGCCACGCAGCCCGGGACAGGGTCCTACGAGCAGTACTTC | CATQPGTGSYEQYF
TRBJ2-3 | - | - | TRBV7-2 | TGTGCCAGCAGCTTAGAATACGTCACAGATACGCAGTATTTT | CASSLEYVTDTQYF
TRBJ1-1 | - | - | TRBV28 | TGTGCCAGCAGTTTACTGGGGCAGGGCAACACTGAAGCTTTCTTT | CASSLLGQGNTEAFF
TRBJ2-7 | few | - | TRBV5-1 | TGCGCCAGCAGCTTGGATACACTGACCTACGAGCAGTACTTC | CASSLDTLTYEQYF
TRBJ2-5 | - | TRBD2 | TRBV5-1 | TGCGCCAGCAGCCTCACCAGCGGGGGCCTCCAAGAGACCCAGTACTTC | CASSLTSGGLQETQYF
TRBJ1-2 | - | TRBD1 | TRBV5-1 | TGCGCCAGCAGCCCTGGGACAGGGCCCTATGGCTACACCTTC | CASSPGTGPYGYTF